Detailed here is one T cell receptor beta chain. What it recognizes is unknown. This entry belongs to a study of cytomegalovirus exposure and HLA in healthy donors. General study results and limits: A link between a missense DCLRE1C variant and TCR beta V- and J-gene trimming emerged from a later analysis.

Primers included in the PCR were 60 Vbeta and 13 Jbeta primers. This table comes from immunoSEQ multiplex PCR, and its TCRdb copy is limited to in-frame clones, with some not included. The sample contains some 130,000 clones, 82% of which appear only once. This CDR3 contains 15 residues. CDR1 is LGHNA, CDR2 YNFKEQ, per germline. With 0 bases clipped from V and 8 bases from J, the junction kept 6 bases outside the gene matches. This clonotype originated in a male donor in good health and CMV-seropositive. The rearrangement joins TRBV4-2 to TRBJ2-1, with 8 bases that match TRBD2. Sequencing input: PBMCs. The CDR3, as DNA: TGTGCCAGCAGCCAAGAGCGTGGACTAGCCGATGAGCAGTTCTTC. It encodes CASSQERGLADEQFF.